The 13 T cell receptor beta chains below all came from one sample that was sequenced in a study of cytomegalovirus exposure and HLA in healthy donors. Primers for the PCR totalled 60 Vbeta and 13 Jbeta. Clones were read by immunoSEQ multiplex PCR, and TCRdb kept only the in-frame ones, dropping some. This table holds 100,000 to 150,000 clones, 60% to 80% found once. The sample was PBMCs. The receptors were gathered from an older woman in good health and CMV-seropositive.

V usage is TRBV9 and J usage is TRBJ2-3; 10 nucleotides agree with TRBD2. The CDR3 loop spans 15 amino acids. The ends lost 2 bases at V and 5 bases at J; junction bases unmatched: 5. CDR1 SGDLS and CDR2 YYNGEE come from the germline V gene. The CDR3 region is CASSVSGGRRDTQYF. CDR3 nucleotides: TGTGCCAGCAGCGTTAGCGGGGGGCGCAGAGATACGCAGTATTTT.

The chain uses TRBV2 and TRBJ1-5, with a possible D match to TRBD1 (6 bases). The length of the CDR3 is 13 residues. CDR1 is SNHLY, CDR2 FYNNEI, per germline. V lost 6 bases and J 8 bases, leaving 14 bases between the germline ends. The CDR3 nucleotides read TGTGCCAGCAGCCCTACAGGGCCGAAGCCCCAGCATTTT. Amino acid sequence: CASSPTGPKPQHF.

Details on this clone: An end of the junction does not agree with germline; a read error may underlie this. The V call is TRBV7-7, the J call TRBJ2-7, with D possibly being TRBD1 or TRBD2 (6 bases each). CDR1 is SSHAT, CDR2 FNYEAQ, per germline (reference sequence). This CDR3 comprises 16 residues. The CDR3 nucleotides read TGTGCTAGCAGCTTAGGAGGGTTCTCAGGGGTTTACGAGCAGTACTTC. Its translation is CASSLGGFSGVYEQYF.

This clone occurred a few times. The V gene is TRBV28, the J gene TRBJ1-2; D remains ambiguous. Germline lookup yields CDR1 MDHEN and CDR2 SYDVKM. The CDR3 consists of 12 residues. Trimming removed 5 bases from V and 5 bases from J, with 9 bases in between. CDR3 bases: TGTGCCAGCAGTGAAGCCGGGTATGGCTACACCTTC. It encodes CASSEAGYGYTF.

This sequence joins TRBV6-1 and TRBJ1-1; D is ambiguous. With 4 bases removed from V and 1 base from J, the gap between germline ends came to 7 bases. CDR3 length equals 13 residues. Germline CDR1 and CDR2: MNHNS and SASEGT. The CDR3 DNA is TGTGCCAGCAGTGGGAGGGAGAACACTGAAGCTTTCTTT. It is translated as CASSGRENTEAFF.

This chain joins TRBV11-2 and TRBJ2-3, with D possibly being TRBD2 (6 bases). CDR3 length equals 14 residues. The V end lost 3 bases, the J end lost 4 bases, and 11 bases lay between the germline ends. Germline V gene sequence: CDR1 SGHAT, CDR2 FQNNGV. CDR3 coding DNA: TGTGCCAGCAGCTTCGGGGAGGAGGCAGATACGCAGTATTTT. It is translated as CASSFGEEADTQYF.

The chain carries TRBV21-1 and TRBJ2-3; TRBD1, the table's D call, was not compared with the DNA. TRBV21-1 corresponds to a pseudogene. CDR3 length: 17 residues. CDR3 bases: TGTGCCAGCAGCAAACGCACAGGGAGAACTTCTACAGATACGCAGTATTTT. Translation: CASSKRTGRTSTDTQYF.

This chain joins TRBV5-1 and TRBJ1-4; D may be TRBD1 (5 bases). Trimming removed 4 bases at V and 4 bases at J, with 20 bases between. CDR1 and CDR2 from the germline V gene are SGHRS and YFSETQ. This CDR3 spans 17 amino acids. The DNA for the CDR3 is TGCGCCAGCAGCCCCTTGGAATTGGGTAGGGGTAATGAAAAACTGTTTTTT. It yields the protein CASSPLELGRGNEKLFF.

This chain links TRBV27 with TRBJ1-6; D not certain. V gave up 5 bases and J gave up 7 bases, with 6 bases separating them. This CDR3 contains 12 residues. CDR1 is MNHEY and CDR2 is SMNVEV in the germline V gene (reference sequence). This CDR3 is CASSLPNSPLHF. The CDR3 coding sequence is TGTGCCAGCAGTCTTCCCAATTCACCCCTCCACTTT.

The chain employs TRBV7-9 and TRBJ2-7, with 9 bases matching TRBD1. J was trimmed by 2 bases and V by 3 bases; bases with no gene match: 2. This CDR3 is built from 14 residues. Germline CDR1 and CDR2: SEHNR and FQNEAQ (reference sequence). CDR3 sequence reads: CASSFRDRAYEQYF. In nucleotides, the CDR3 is TGTGCCAGCAGCTTTCGGGACAGGGCCTACGAGCAGTACTTC.

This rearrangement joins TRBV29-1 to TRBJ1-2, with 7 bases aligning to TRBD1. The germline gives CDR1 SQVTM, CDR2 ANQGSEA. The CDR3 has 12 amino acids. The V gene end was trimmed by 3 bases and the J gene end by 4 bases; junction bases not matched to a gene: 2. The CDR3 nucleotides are TGCAGCGTTGACCGGACAGGCTATGGCTACACCTTC. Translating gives CSVDRTGYGYTF.

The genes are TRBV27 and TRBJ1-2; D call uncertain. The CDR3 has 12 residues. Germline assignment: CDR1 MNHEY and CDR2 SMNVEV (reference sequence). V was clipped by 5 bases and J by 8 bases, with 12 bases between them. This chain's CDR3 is CASSTNSNGYTF. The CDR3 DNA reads TGTGCCAGCAGTACAAACAGTAACGGCTACACCTTC.

For the CDR3, the DNA is TGCGCCAGCAGCAGCGGGACAGGGGCAATTAGTAGGTACGAGCAGTACTTC. Its translation: CASSSGTGAISRYEQYF. This chain uses TRBV5-1 with TRBJ2-7; the match to TRBD1 covers 10 bases. The J segment lost 4 bases and the V segment lost 4 bases, leaving 14 bases of the junction unmatched. This CDR3 has 17 amino acids. In germline, CDR1 is SGHRS, CDR2 YFSETQ.